The 23 T cell receptor beta chains below come from one sample, sequenced in a study of T cell repertoires in cytomegalovirus infection. These receptors' antigens are unknown. TCRdb reprocessed the reads via MiXCR and lists one record per CDR3 protein. The data show about 700,000 distinct CDR3 sequences, with roughly 30% seen just once and about 20% held by the top ten. Sequenced here: cultured PBMCs, sampled from culture after CMV antigen stimulation. Receptors were obtained from a human donor in good health (CMV status not recorded). Some clones in this sample may be carry-over from other donors' samples.

This clonotype showed up many times. This chain uses TRBV7-6 with TRBJ1-2; maybe TRBD1 (5 bases). Trimming took off 2 bases at V and 3 bases at J, with 10 bases between the two ends. The CDR3 has 14 amino acids. Germline loops: CDR1 SGHVS, CDR2 FNYEAQ. CDR3 DNA: TGTGCCAGCAGCTTATGGGTCAGGGACTATGGCTACACCTTC. Amino acids: CASSLWVRDYGYTF.

The chain carries TRBV7-6 and TRBJ2-1; 14 positions match TRBD2. Trimming removed 5 bases from V and 10 bases from J; junction bases left unmatched: 10. This CDR3 comprises 16 residues. Per germline, CDR1 SGHVS and CDR2 FNYEAQ. CDR3 sequence: CASSHIRLAGGEEQFF. The CDR3 DNA follows: TGTGCCAGCAGCCATATCCGACTAGCGGGGGGGGAGGAGCAGTTCTTC. The full variable domain, in which reference TRBV7-6 and TRBJ2-1 provide the parts outside the CDR3, is GAGVSQSPRYKVTKRGQDVALRCDPISGHVSLYWYRQALGQGPEFLTYFNYEAQQDKSGLPNDRFSAERPEGSISTLTIQRTEQRDSAMYRCASSHIRLAGGEEQFFGPGTRLTVL.

The chain employs TRBV6-5 and TRBJ2-7; 7 bases align to TRBD2. Losses at the gene ends were 7 bases for V and 3 bases for J; bases not matched to a gene: 6. Germline V CDR1 and CDR2: MNHEY, SVGAGI. This CDR3 contains 13 residues. CDR3 in DNA: TGTGCCAGCAAGAAGGCTAGCGGCTACGAGCAGTACTTC. It encodes CASKKASGYEQYF.

This chain uses TRBV6-6 with TRBJ2-5; D may be TRBD2 (6 bases). The CDR3 has 13 amino acids. Germline CDR1 reads MNHNY; CDR2 reads SVGAGI (reference sequence). Trimming took 10 bases from V and 2 from J, leaving 14 bases between them. CDR3 nucleotides: TGTGCCACCAAGACTAGTCCACAAGAGACCCAGTACTTC. This translates into CATKTSPQETQYF.

The J gene is TRBJ1-1, the V gene TRBV7-2, with 7 bases matching TRBD1. Germline lookup yields CDR1 SGHTA and CDR2 FQGNSA. The CDR3 extends over 15 amino acids. V gave up 1 base and J gave up 6 bases; unmatched junction bases: 8. The CDR3 bases are TGTGCCAGCAGCTTAGTTTACAGGGGAGAAGCTGAAGCTTTCTTT. Protein product: CASSLVYRGEAEAFF.

This clonotype came up a few times. The CDR3 is CASSRGGLLVYEQYF. CDR3 DNA: TGTGCCAGCAGCCGGGGGGGGCTACTTGTCTACGAGCAGTACTTC. The rearrangement uses TRBV7-2 and TRBJ2-7; TRBD2 matches at 8 bases. Trimming removed 5 bases from V and 3 bases from J; junction bases left unmatched: 9. This CDR3 has 15 amino acids. CDR1 is SGHTA, CDR2 FQGNSA, per germline.

This chain uses TRBV28 with TRBJ2-5; 9 positions match TRBD2. Germline V CDR1 and CDR2: MDHEN, SYDVKM. Unmatched junction bases numbered 4, after V lost 8 bases and J lost 3 bases. The CDR3 extends over 13 amino acids. CDR3 in amino acids: CASLAGAEETQYF. Written as DNA, the CDR3 is TGTGCCAGCTTAGCGGGGGCCGAAGAGACCCAGTACTTC.

There are a few counts of this clonotype. V usage is TRBV19 and J usage is TRBJ2-7; 8 nucleotides line up with TRBD1. The CDR3 runs 13 residues. From germline, CDR1 is LNHDA and CDR2 SQIVND (reference sequence). The J segment lost 5 bases and the V segment lost 8 bases, leaving 8 bases of the junction unmatched. In DNA form, the CDR3 reads TGTGCCAGTTCGAAGGACAGGGTCCACGAGCAGTACTTC. This gives the protein CASSKDRVHEQYF.

CDR3 DNA: TGTGCCATCCCAAGACAGGGTCTCTCTGGAAACACCATATATTTT. Protein sequence: CAIPRQGLSGNTIYF. The chain has TRBV19 and TRBJ1-3; 7 bases match TRBD1. Trimming removed 10 bases from V and 0 bases from J; junction bases left unmatched: 9. Germline loops: CDR1 LNHDA, CDR2 SQIVND (reference sequence). This CDR3 region has 15 residues.

The chain recombines TRBV7-9 with TRBJ2-3; 7 bases line up with TRBD1. J was trimmed by 3 bases and V by 7 bases; bases with no gene match: 7. The CDR3 extends over 14 amino acids. Per the germline V gene, CDR1 is SEHNR and CDR2 is FQNEAQ (reference sequence). The CDR3 nucleotides read TGTGCCAGCACCCTAGGACAGGCAACAGATACGCAGTATTTT. Translating gives CASTLGQATDTQYF.

The rearrangement links TRBV19 to TRBJ2-3, with 10 nucleotides matching TRBD2. The CDR3 contains 15 residues. Germline trimming cut 4 bases from V and 2 bases from J; bases unmatched to any gene: 3. CDR1 and CDR2 from the germline V gene are LNHDA and SQIVND (reference sequence). The CDR3 sequence is CASSNSGRTTDTQYF. The DNA for the CDR3 is TGTGCCAGTAGTAATAGCGGGAGGACCACAGATACGCAGTATTTT.

This chain joins TRBV4-3 and TRBJ1-1, with unresolved D. Between the trimmed V and J ends, which lost 0 bases and 5 bases, there was a span of 16 bases. The germline V gene encodes CDR1 LGHNA and CDR2 YSLEER. The CDR3 is 16 amino acids. CDR3 in DNA: TGCGCCAGCAGCCAAGATTTTTTAGGCTCGAGAACTGAAGCTTTCTTT. Translated: CASSQDFLGSRTEAFF.

This chain connects TRBV6-2 or TRBV6-3 to TRBJ2-1; D call uncertain. The CDR3 is made up of 14 amino acids. V dropped 1 base and J dropped 5 bases, with 9 bases sitting between them. Germline CDR1 MNHEY, CDR2 SVGEGT. The CDR3 protein is CASSYLGTNNEQFF. In DNA form, the CDR3 reads TGTGCCAGCAGTTACTTGGGCACCAACAATGAGCAGTTCTTC.

V is TRBV7-1 and J is TRBJ2-3, with D possibly being TRBD2 (6 bases). TRBV7-1 belongs to the ORF category, with a function that is uncertain. The CDR3 extends over 17 amino acids. With 3 bases removed from V and 5 bases from J, the gap between germline ends came to 21 bases. This chain's CDR3 is CASSSTPREREVDTQYF. In DNA form, the CDR3 reads TGTGCCAGCAGCTCCACACCGCGGGAACGAGAGGTAGATACGCAGTATTTT.

The J gene is TRBJ2-1, the V gene TRBV20-1, with 9 bases fitting TRBD2. This CDR3 is built from 16 residues. Germline V gene data show CDR1 as DFQATT and CDR2 as SNEGSKA (reference sequence). The junction had 7 bases not matched to a gene; V was cut back by 2 bases and J by 2 bases. The CDR3 DNA is TGCAGTGCTAGATCGGGACTAGCAGGGCCCTACAATGAGCAGTTCTTC. Residues: CSARSGLAGPYNEQFF.

This clonotype turned up a few times. This chain links TRBV28 with TRBJ1-3, with D unresolved. The ends were cut back, 6 bases at V and 8 bases at J, with 11 bases in the middle. Germline-derived CDR1 and CDR2 are MDHEN and SYDVKM. The CDR3 is 12 residues long. The CDR3 here is CASRNSVDTIYF. CDR3 sequence (DNA): TGTGCCAGCAGAAACTCCGTCGACACCATATATTTT.

This clonotype was detected a few times. This chain connects TRBV6-1 to TRBJ1-1; 9 bases line up with TRBD1. With V trimmed by 5 bases and J by 5 bases, 12 bases remained unmatched. This CDR3 is 16 amino acids long. Germline lookup yields CDR1 MNHNS and CDR2 SASEGT. The CDR3: CASSYSRTGVETEAFF. CDR3 sequence (DNA): TGTGCCAGCAGTTATTCCCGGACAGGGGTAGAAACTGAAGCTTTCTTT.

The chain couples TRBV2 to TRBJ2-3, with D maybe TRBD2 (6 bases). Trimming cost V 11 bases and J 3 bases, with 15 bases left between them. This CDR3 spans 13 amino acids. Germline CDR1 reads SNHLY; CDR2 reads FYNNEI. CDR3 DNA: TGTGCCGTGCCGGGACTTACTACAGATACGCAGTATTTT. It specifies CAVPGLTTDTQYF.

This clonotype was seen a few times. The chain has TRBV5-6 and TRBJ1-2; 9 bases align to TRBD1. V trimming: 4 bases; J trimming: 4 bases; junction bases outside the gene matches: 8. The V gene's germline CDR1 is SGHDT and CDR2 YYEEEE. This CDR3 is 15 amino acids long. DNA for the CDR3: TGTGCCAGCAGCCCAGGACAGGGGCCCGGCTATGGCTACACCTTC. This encodes CASSPGQGPGYGYTF.

This clonotype was counted a few times. The J gene is TRBJ2-5, the V gene TRBV20-1; TRBD2 matches at 8 bases. Germline values: CDR1 DFQATT, CDR2 SNEGSKA (reference sequence). The CDR3 consists of 12 residues. With V trimmed by 7 bases and J by 7 bases, 8 bases remained unmatched. CDR3 sequence (DNA): TGCAGTGGGGATAGCGGGGTCGGGACCCAGTACTTC. Translation gives CSGDSGVGTQYF.

V usage is TRBV11-2 and J usage is TRBJ2-6; 7 bases line up with TRBD1. V trimming: 5 bases; J trimming: 2 bases; junction bases outside the gene matches: 6. Germline CDR1 and CDR2: SGHAT and FQNNGV. The CDR3 has 16 residues. In nucleotides, the CDR3 is TGTGCCAGCAGCCACGGACAGGCGACTGGGGCCAACGTCCTGACTTTC. This encodes CASSHGQATGANVLTF.

This clonotype came up a few times. The rearrangement joins TRBV6-6 to TRBJ2-3; D possibly uses TRBD1 or TRBD2 (5 bases each). Germline CDR1 MNHNY, CDR2 SVGAGI (reference sequence). The ends were cut back, 0 bases at V and 6 bases at J, with 13 bases in the middle. The CDR3 runs 15 residues. CDR3 in DNA: TGTGCCAGCAGTTACTCTGCAGGGACCCGTGATACGCAGTATTTT. Amino acids: CASSYSAGTRDTQYF.

In its sample, this clonotype was seen a few times. The rearrangement links TRBV18 to TRBJ1-3; tentatively, D is TRBD1 (5 bases). The CDR3 is 16 residues long. V shed 2 bases and J shed 2 bases, with 13 bases lying between them. Germline V gene lookup returns CDR1 KGHSH and CDR2 LQKENI. The CDR3 bases are TGTGCCAGCTCACCAACGGGGACGGGGCCTGGAAACACCATATATTTT. This translates into CASSPTGTGPGNTIYF. The whole variable domain, remainder taken from reference TRBV18 and TRBJ1-3, is NAGVMQNPRHLVRRRGQEARLRCSPMKGHSHVYWYRQLPEEGLKFMVYLQKENIIDESGMPKERFSAEFPKEGPSILRIQQVVRGDSAAYFCASSPTGTGPGNTIYFGEGSWLTVV.